This T cell receptor beta chain originates from a study of CD4+ T cells in melanoma. Notes on this clone: The antigen is not known.

Trimming removed 4 bases from V and 10 bases from J, with 16 bases in between. CDR1 and CDR2 (germline): MGHDK, SYGVNS. This CDR3 is built from 13 residues. Sequenced by immunoSEQ multiplex PCR; TCRdb stores in-frame clones only, minus some. The sample yields 20,000 to 25,000 clones, almost 85% seen once. Notes on the study in general: Reportedly, melanoma neoantigen-specific CD4+ T cells showed varied differentiation states. A reported correlation linked neoantigen-specific CD4+ T cells to CD8+, macrophage and B cell function.

This sequence was found in a human donor with melanoma. V is TRBV25-1 and J is TRBJ1-1, with D possibly being TRBD1 (5 bases). Specimen: cells from a culture (not recorded whether cultured in vitro). The CDR3 coding sequence is TGTGCCAGCAGTGCGTCCCCCAGGGTCTCAGCTTTCTTT. Translation: CASSASPRVSAFF.